These 21 T cell receptor beta chains were all obtained from the same sample, sequenced in a study of cytotoxic CD8 clonotypes in ibrutinib-treated CLL. Some clones are missing from TCRdb's copy, which holds only in-frame ones; the method was immunoSEQ multiplex PCR. The sample has about 270,000 clones; approximately 76% are singletons. The input for sequencing was PBMCs, taken at disease progression, from a patient treated with ibrutinib. These TCRs come from a human donor with chronic lymphocytic leukemia.

V usage is TRBV5-1 and J usage is TRBJ2-1; no reliable D call. Germline assignment: CDR1 SGHRS and CDR2 YFSETQ. The length of the CDR3 is 14 residues. Trimming left V 0 bases short and J 1 base short, with 5 bases between. Here the CDR3 DNA reads TGCGCCAGCAGCTTGGCTGGTTCCTACAATGAGCAGTTCTTC. This codes for CASSLAGSYNEQFF.

This sequence joins TRBV18 and TRBJ2-5; the match to TRBD2 covers 9 bases. Losses at the gene ends were 4 bases for V and 5 bases for J; bases not matched to a gene: 5. The V gene's germline CDR1 is KGHSH and CDR2 LQKENI. The CDR3 has 14 amino acids. CDR3 protein: CASSQERGAETQYF. CDR3 bases: TGTGCCAGCTCACAAGAGCGGGGGGCCGAGACCCAGTACTTC. The full variable domain, completed using reference TRBV18 and TRBJ2-5, is NAGVMQNPRHLVRRRGQEARLRCSPMKGHSHVYWYRQLPEEGLKFMVYLQKENIIDESGMPKERFSAEFPKEGPSILRIQQVVRGDSAAYFCASSQERGAETQYFGPGTRLLVL.

In this sample, this clone turned up a few times. The chain is built from TRBV5-1 and TRBJ2-7; either TRBD1 or TRBD2 may supply D (5 bases each). Germline V CDR1 and CDR2: SGHRS, YFSETQ. V gave up 1 base and J gave up 2 bases, with 10 bases separating them. The CDR3 length is 14 residues. The CDR3 loop reads CASSLIRGPYEQYF. CDR3 bases: TGCGCCAGCAGCTTGATCCGGGGCCCCTACGAGCAGTACTTC. Supplemented by reference TRBV5-1 and TRBJ2-7, the full variable domain reads KAGVTQTPRYLIKTRGQQVTLSCSPISGHRSVSWYQQTPGQGLQFLFEYFSETQRNKGNFPGRFSGRQFSNSRSEMNVSTLELGDSALYLCASSLIRGPYEQYFGPGTRLTVT.

The V gene is TRBV27, the J gene TRBJ2-3; 10 bases fit TRBD2. The CDR3 runs 21 residues. With 3 bases clipped from V and 0 bases from J, the junction kept 18 bases outside the gene matches. Germline values: CDR1 MNHEY, CDR2 SMNVEV (reference sequence). CDR3 DNA: TGTGCCAGCAGTTTTGACAGGGGCGCTAGCGGGAGCCCCATTAGCACAGATACGCAGTATTTT. This encodes CASSFDRGASGSPISTDTQYF.

This clone came up a few times. The chain has TRBV6-1 and TRBJ2-2; D possibly corresponds to TRBD2 (7 bases). V gave up 11 bases and J gave up 3 bases, with 16 bases separating them. Germline V gene sequence: CDR1 MNHNS, CDR2 SASEGT. There are 14 residues in the CDR3. Here the CDR3 DNA reads TGTGCCGCTTGGCGGGGGACATACACCGGGGAGCTGTTTTTT. Translating it yields CAAWRGTYTGELFF.

J is TRBJ2-5 and V is TRBV18; D is unresolved. CDR1 and CDR2 from the germline V gene are KGHSH and LQKENI. Trimming shortened V by 3 bases and J by 6 bases, and 8 bases separated the two germline ends. The CDR3 totals 12 residues. The CDR3 nucleotides read TGTGCCAGCTCACCTAACTTCCAGACCCAGTACTTC. It is translated as CASSPNFQTQYF.

The genes are TRBV11-2 and TRBJ2-1, with D unclear. The CDR3 is 12 amino acids. With 4 bases removed from V and 7 bases from J, the gap between germline ends came to 8 bases. Germline loops: CDR1 SGHAT, CDR2 FQNNGV. CDR3: CASSSPSNEQFF. CDR3 bases: TGTGCCAGCAGCTCCCCGAGTAATGAGCAGTTCTTC.

This CDR3 is CASSPAGRNTEAFF. In DNA, the CDR3 is TGCGCCAGCAGCCCGGCGGGCAGGAACACTGAAGCTTTCTTT. This sequence joins TRBV5-1 and TRBJ1-1; D ambiguous. V lost 4 bases, J lost 1 base, and 11 bases lay in between. Germline CDR1 SGHRS, CDR2 YFSETQ. This CDR3 spans 14 amino acids.

V usage is TRBV7-9 and J usage is TRBJ2-1, with 7 bases identical to TRBD2. This CDR3 region has 14 residues. Per the germline V gene, CDR1 is SEHNR and CDR2 is FQNEAQ (reference sequence). Trimming cost V 4 bases and J 8 bases; bases outside gene matches: 8. The CDR3 bases are TGTGCCAGCAGCTCCTCGACTAGCACGGATGAGCAGTTCTTC. Protein: CASSSSTSTDEQFF.

V gene TRBV6-5 combines with J gene TRBJ2-7, with 9 bases that match TRBD2. This CDR3 region has 14 residues. In germline, CDR1 is MNHEY, CDR2 SVGAGI. V was clipped by 6 bases and J by 3 bases; unmatched bases: 6. The CDR3 region has the DNA TGTGCCAGCAGGACCGGGACTAGCCGCTACGAGCAGTACTTC. Translated: CASRTGTSRYEQYF.

The V and J genes are TRBV19 and TRBJ2-7; D perhaps matches TRBD1 (6 bases). V lost 8 bases and J lost 2, with 19 bases in between. CDR3 size: 15 residues. Germline CDR1 LNHDA, CDR2 SQIVND (reference sequence). CDR3 sequence reads: CASGRQDKGAYEQYF. The CDR3 DNA is TGTGCCAGTGGACGACAGGATAAAGGGGCCTACGAGCAGTACTTC.

This clone has more than one count but fewer than ten. The chain combines TRBV10-3 with TRBJ2-7; weak D call: TRBD2 (6 bases). This CDR3 comprises 12 residues. Germline CDR1 ENHRY, CDR2 SYGVKD. Trimming took off 6 bases at V and 5 bases at J, with 11 bases between the two ends. The CDR3 DNA reads TGTGCCATCAGAAGGGACTTGGACGAGCAGTACTTC. Its translation is CAIRRDLDEQYF.

This chain uses TRBV2 with TRBJ1-1; 10 bases map to TRBD1. Unmatched junction bases numbered 5, after V lost 6 bases and J lost 4 bases. The V gene's germline CDR1 is SNHLY and CDR2 FYNNEI. The length of the CDR3 is 14 residues. CDR3 DNA sequence: TGTGCCAGCAGGGGACAGGGGCTGGGCACTGAAGCTTTCTTT. Protein: CASRGQGLGTEAFF.

The J gene is TRBJ1-5, the V gene TRBV9; possibly TRBD1 for D (6 bases). The CDR3 consists of 14 residues. The V end was cut by 4 bases, the J end by 3 bases, with 11 bases between. Germline CDR1 is SGDLS and CDR2 is YYNGEE. This CDR3 reads CASSRAGVNQPQHF. The CDR3 nucleotides read TGTGCCAGCAGCAGGGCAGGGGTCAATCAGCCCCAGCATTTT.

The table lists this clone with a few counts. This rearrangement joins TRBV5-1 to TRBJ2-7, with D perhaps TRBD2 (5 bases). This CDR3 contains 14 residues. Between the trimmed V and J ends, which lost 2 bases and 0 bases, there was a span of 9 bases. In germline, CDR1 is SGHRS, CDR2 YFSETQ. The CDR3 DNA sequence: TGCGCCAGCAGCTTCCAGCGGAGCTCCTACGAGCAGTACTTC. Protein product: CASSFQRSSYEQYF.

This clone appeared a single time. This chain connects TRBV9 to TRBJ1-1, with D possibly matching TRBD1 (6 bases). Trimming left V 4 bases short and J 4 bases short, with 14 bases between. The CDR3 runs to 14 residues. The germline V gene has CDR1 SGDLS and CDR2 YYNGEE. The CDR3, as DNA: TGTGCCAGCAGCACCGAAACAGGGCTCACTGAAGCTTTCTTT. This sequence encodes CASSTETGLTEAFF. The full variable domain, its missing parts supplied by reference TRBV9 and TRBJ1-1, is DSGVTQTPKHLITATGQRVTLRCSPRSGDLSVYWYQQSLDQGLQFLIQYYNGEERAKGNILERFSAQQFPDLHSELNLSSLELGDSALYFCASSTETGLTEAFFGQGTRLTVV.

V gene TRBV18 combines with J gene TRBJ2-7, with a weak D call TRBD1 (5 bases). Germline lookup yields CDR1 KGHSH and CDR2 LQKENI. Deletions cut 2 bases from V and 2 bases from J, with 10 bases between. The CDR3 extends over 14 amino acids. Written as DNA, the CDR3 is TGTGCCAGCTCACCAGACAGCGTCCCCTACGAGCAGTACTTC. Translating it yields CASSPDSVPYEQYF. Full variable domain (remainder filled in from reference TRBV18 and TRBJ2-7): NAGVMQNPRHLVRRRGQEARLRCSPMKGHSHVYWYRQLPEEGLKFMVYLQKENIIDESGMPKERFSAEFPKEGPSILRIQQVVRGDSAAYFCASSPDSVPYEQYFGPGTRLTVT.

The CDR3 bases are TGTGCCAGCAGCTTAGGAGGCGGAGGGTACACTGAAGCTTTCTTT. It translates to CASSLGGGGYTEAFF. The V and J genes are TRBV7-9 and TRBJ1-1; D is unclear. The CDR3 is made up of 15 amino acids. V lost 1 base, J lost 3 bases, and 12 bases lay in between. The germline V gene encodes CDR1 SEHNR and CDR2 FQNEAQ (reference sequence).

This chain links TRBV2 with TRBJ1-2; D is possibly TRBD1 (5 bases). The V and J ends lost 2 bases and 14 bases respectively, with 24 bases between them. The CDR3 extends over 15 amino acids. CDR1 is SNHLY and CDR2 is FYNNEI in the germline V gene. The CDR3 sequence is CASSEILSDSAKGTF. CDR3 DNA: TGTGCCAGCAGTGAAATCCTTTCCGACAGTGCGAAAGGGACCTTC.

This clone was found once. The chain uses TRBV2 and TRBJ2-1; 13 nucleotides line up with TRBD2. The CDR3 length is 14 residues. Germline lookup yields CDR1 SNHLY and CDR2 FYNNEI. V shed 7 bases, J shed 9 bases, and the junction held 6 bases outside the gene matches. The CDR3 coding sequence is TGTGCCAGCACGTCGGGACTAGCGGGACTTGAGCAGTTCTTC. Its translation: CASTSGLAGLEQFF.

A single count supports this clone. J is TRBJ1-4 and V is TRBV2; no clear D. CDR3 size: 14 residues. The germline CDR1 and CDR2 sequences are SNHLY and FYNNEI. Trimming pared 6 bases from V and 8 bases from J, leaving 16 bases between. The CDR3 is CASRRELLREKLFF. DNA for the CDR3: TGTGCCAGCAGGAGGGAGTTGTTGCGGGAAAAACTGTTTTTT.